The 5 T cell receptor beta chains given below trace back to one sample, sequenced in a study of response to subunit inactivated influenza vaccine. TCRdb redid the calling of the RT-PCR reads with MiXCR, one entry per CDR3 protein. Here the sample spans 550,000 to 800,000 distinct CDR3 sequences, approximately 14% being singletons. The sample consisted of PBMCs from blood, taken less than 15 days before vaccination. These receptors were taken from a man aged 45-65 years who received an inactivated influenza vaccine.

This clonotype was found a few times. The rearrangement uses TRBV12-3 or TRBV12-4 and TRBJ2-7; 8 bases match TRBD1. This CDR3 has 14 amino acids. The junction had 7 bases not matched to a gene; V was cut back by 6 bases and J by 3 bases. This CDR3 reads CASSRRDRSYEQYF. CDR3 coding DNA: TGTGCCAGCAGCCGCCGGGACAGGAGCTACGAGCAGTACTTC.

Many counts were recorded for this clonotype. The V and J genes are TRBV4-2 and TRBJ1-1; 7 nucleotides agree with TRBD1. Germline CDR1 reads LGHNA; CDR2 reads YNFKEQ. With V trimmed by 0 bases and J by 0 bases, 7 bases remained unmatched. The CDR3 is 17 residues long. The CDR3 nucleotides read TGTGCCAGCAGCCAAGACCCGCAGACAGGGATGAACACTGAAGCTTTCTTT. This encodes CASSQDPQTGMNTEAFF.

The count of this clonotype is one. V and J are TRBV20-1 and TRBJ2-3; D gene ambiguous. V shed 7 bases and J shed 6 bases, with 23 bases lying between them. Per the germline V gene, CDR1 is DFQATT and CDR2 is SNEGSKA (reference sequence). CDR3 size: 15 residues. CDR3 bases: TGCAGTGGTTTACGACTCCCCCCGCCCCCCGATACGCAGTATTTT. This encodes CSGLRLPPPPDTQYF.

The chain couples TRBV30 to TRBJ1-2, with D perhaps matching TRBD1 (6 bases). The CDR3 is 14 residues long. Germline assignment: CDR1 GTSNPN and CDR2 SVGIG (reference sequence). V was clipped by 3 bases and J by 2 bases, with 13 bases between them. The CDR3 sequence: CAWSASTGNYGYTF. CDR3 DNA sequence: TGTGCCTGGAGCGCGTCCACAGGGAACTATGGCTACACCTTC.

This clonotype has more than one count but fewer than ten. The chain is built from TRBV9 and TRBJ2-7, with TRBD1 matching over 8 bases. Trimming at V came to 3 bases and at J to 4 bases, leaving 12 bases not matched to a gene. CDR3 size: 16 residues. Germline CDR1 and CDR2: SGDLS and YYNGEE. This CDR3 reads CASSADQRTGGYEQYF. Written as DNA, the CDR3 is TGTGCCAGCAGCGCGGACCAACGAACAGGGGGTTACGAGCAGTACTTC.